These T cell receptor beta chains were read from a single sample in a study of molecular identifiers for immune sequencing clone quantification. Via MiXCR, TCRdb re-called the PCR reads, giving one row per CDR3 protein. The repertoire has around 460,000 distinct CDR3 sequences, over 20% of them found once; the top ten carry 0.7% to 1%. Sequenced input: naive CD8+ T cells from blood, with Jurkat cell RNA spiked in. The receptors were sampled from a human donor in good health. Some libraries in this study had Jurkat cell RNA spiked in. The CDR3 runs from the conserved cysteine through the conserved F or W. A D gene is named only where the DNA matches it firmly. Clone sizes are given selectively: once, few, many, or a class where the clone is expanded.

abundance: many; v_gene: TRBV7-9; d_gene: -; j_gene: TRBJ1-1; CDR3aa: CASSLSPDFEAFF; CDR3nt: TGTGCCAGCAGCTTATCTCCGGATTTTGAAGCTTTCTTT
abundance: -; v_gene: TRBV9; d_gene: TRBD2; j_gene: TRBJ2-3; CDR3aa: CASSTPLAGVTDTQYF; CDR3nt: TGTGCCAGCAGCACCCCTCTAGCGGGAGTCACAGATACGCAGTATTTT
abundance: many; v_gene: TRBV25-1; d_gene: -; j_gene: TRBJ2-7; CDR3aa: CASNQHGFTYEQYF; CDR3nt: TGTGCCAGCAACCAACATGGTTTCACCTACGAGCAGTACTTC
abundance: many; v_gene: TRBV6-2/TRBV6-3; d_gene: -; j_gene: TRBJ1-5; CDR3aa: CASSYDPYRANQPQHF; CDR3nt: TGTGCCAGCAGTTATGACCCCTACAGGGCCAATCAGCCCCAGCATTTT
abundance: many; v_gene: TRBV20-1; d_gene: TRBD2; j_gene: TRBJ2-1; CDR3aa: CSAFSGVISYNEQFF; CDR3nt: TGCAGTGCTTTTAGCGGGGTGATATCCTACAATGAGCAGTTCTTC
abundance: -; v_gene: TRBV3-1; d_gene: -; j_gene: TRBJ1-1; CDR3aa: CASSQDLGASTEAFF; CDR3nt: TGTGCCAGCAGCCAAGATCTGGGGGCGAGCACTGAAGCTTTCTTT
abundance: -; v_gene: TRBV5-1; d_gene: -; j_gene: TRBJ2-7; CDR3aa: CASSLDGSCEQYF; CDR3nt: TGCGCCAGCAGCTTGGATGGTTCCTGCGAGCAGTACTTC
abundance: many; v_gene: TRBV5-5; d_gene: -; j_gene: TRBJ1-1; CDR3aa: CASSPGEGNTEAFF; CDR3nt: TGTGCCAGCAGCCCCGGAGAGGGTAACACTGAAGCTTTCTTT
abundance: -; v_gene: TRBV5-1; d_gene: -; j_gene: TRBJ2-3; CDR3aa: CASSRTDARLTDTQYF; CDR3nt: TGCGCCAGCAGCCGGACTGACGCGAGGCTCACAGATACGCAGTATTTT
abundance: -; v_gene: TRBV4-1; d_gene: TRBD2; j_gene: TRBJ2-3; CDR3aa: CASSQAWAGGADTQYF; CDR3nt: TGCGCCAGCAGCCAAGCGTGGGCGGGGGGCGCAGATACGCAGTATTTT